These 7 T cell receptor beta chains share one sample of origin, sequenced in a study of T cells after posttransplantation cyclophosphamide. Cyclophosphamide on days +3 and +4 followed busulfan-fludarabine conditioning and a marrow graft. Assay used: immunoSEQ multiplex PCR; TCRdb lists only in-frame clones, some missing. This sample yields some 10,000 clones, of which 86% are seen a single time; 25% to 35% belongs to the top ten. The sample in question was CD4+ T cells sorted from PBMCs, obtained after allogeneic stem cell transplant with posttransplant cyclophosphamide. The receptor set was obtained from a male patient aged 30 to 39 who received an allogeneic stem cell transplant from a related donor, was CMV-positive, and had acute GVHD only. Some of the T cells may derive from the graft donor.

On this clone itself: The sample holds other DNA sequences that translate to the same CDR3. The V call is TRBV9, the J call TRBJ1-6; 9 nucleotides match TRBD1. V trimming: 0 bases; J trimming: 10 bases; junction bases outside the gene matches: 5. Germline lookup yields CDR1 SGDLS and CDR2 YYNGEE. CDR3 length: 15 amino acids. DNA of the CDR3: TGTGCCAGCAGCGTAGACAGGGGGCGGCAGTCACCCCTCCACTTT. Translating it yields CASSVDRGRQSPLHF.

The chain employs TRBV7-2 and TRBJ1-6; 9 bases match TRBD1. V dropped 1 base and J dropped 10; count of bases not matched to a gene: 2. From germline, CDR1 is SGHTA and CDR2 FQGNSA. The CDR3 loop spans 14 amino acids. The CDR3 bases are TGTGCCAGCAGCTTAGACAGGGGGCTCTCACCCCTCCACTTT. As protein: CASSLDRGLSPLHF. The complete variable domain, with remaining parts taken from reference TRBV7-2 and TRBJ1-6, reads GAGVSQSPSNKVTEKGKDVELRCDPISGHTALYWYRQSLGQGLEFLIYFQGNSAPDKSGLPSDRFSAERTGGSVSTLTIQRTQQEDSAVYLCASSLDRGLSPLHFGNGTRLTVT.

The CDR3 coding sequence is TGTGCCAGCAGCGTAACGGGACAGCTTATGAACACTGAAGCTTTCTTT. Translated: CASSVTGQLMNTEAFF. The V gene is TRBV9, the J gene TRBJ1-1, with 7 positions matching TRBD1. The V and J ends lost 1 base and 0 bases, in that order; junction bases with no gene match: 6. The germline gives CDR1 SGDLS, CDR2 YYNGEE. The CDR3 contains 16 residues.

The rearrangement links TRBV29-1 to TRBJ2-2; a weak D match, TRBD1 (6 bases). CDR3 length equals 14 residues. V was trimmed by 5 bases and J by 3 bases, leaving 13 bases between them. Germline V gene sequence: CDR1 SQVTM, CDR2 ANQGSEA. Here the CDR3 reads CSVHSDSYTGELFF. CDR3 in DNA: TGCAGCGTTCACTCGGACAGTTACACCGGGGAGCTGTTTTTT.

The chain couples TRBV18 to TRBJ2-6; D unresolved. CDR3 length: 17 amino acids. Germline CDR1 is KGHSH and CDR2 is LQKENI. The V end was cut by 3 bases, the J end by 0 bases, with 12 bases between. The CDR3 reads CASSPLEVGSGANVLTF. The CDR3 DNA reads as TGTGCCAGCTCACCCCTTGAGGTGGGCTCTGGGGCCAACGTCCTGACTTTC.

The V and J genes are TRBV4-1 and TRBJ2-7, with D tentatively TRBD1 (5 bases). The CDR3 is 16 residues long. V lost 0 bases and J lost 6, with 18 bases in between. The germline V gene has CDR1 MGHRA and CDR2 YSYEKL. CDR3 in DNA: TGCGCCAGCAGCCAAGAGCAGGGCAGGGTCACGGCCGAGCAGTACTTC. Translated, it gives CASSQEQGRVTAEQYF.

The V and J genes are TRBV7-2 and TRBJ2-2; D might be TRBD1 (6 bases). The V end was cut by 5 bases, the J end by 4 bases, with 17 bases between. This CDR3 has 16 amino acids. CDR1 SGHTA and CDR2 FQGNSA come from the germline V gene. Here the CDR3 DNA reads TGTACCAGCAGCCCCAGAGGGACATCGGGCACCGGGGAGCTGTTTTTT. Translating gives CTSSPRGTSGTGELFF.